The 21 T cell receptor beta chains in this list originate from one sample, sequenced in a study of shared clonotypes between healthy human individuals. In the naive CD8 group, cells lacked CD45RO and were positively selected for CCR7, so terminally differentiated effector memory CD45RA+ cells were left out. Clones were sequenced by immunoSEQ multiplex PCR, and TCRdb holds only the in-frame ones, with some missing. The sample includes about 590,000 clones, just under 97% of them seen just once. The sample consisted of naive CD8+ T cells sorted from blood. The receptors stem from a woman in her 30s in good health.

V gene TRBV25-1 combines with J gene TRBJ2-7, with 7 bases identical to TRBD2. The trim removed 6 bases at V and 7 bases at J, leaving 6 bases unmatched. Germline-derived CDR1 and CDR2 are MGHDK and SYGVNS. The CDR3 sequence is 12 residues long. The CDR3 loop reads CASSRWGGEQYF. The CDR3 coding sequence is TGTGCCAGCAGCAGATGGGGGGGGGAGCAGTACTTC.

The chain uses TRBV2 and TRBJ2-2, with D hard to call. The ends were cut back, 3 bases at V and 1 base at J, with 3 bases in the middle. This CDR3 comprises 13 residues. Looked up from germline, CDR1 is SNHLY and CDR2 is FYNNEI. The CDR3 loop reads CASSEVNTGELFF. DNA for the CDR3: TGTGCCAGCAGTGAGGTGAACACCGGGGAGCTGTTTTTT.

This sequence joins TRBV9 and TRBJ2-3, with D possibly being TRBD1 or TRBD2 (5 bases each). The CDR3 has 15 residues. Per the germline V gene, CDR1 is SGDLS and CDR2 is YYNGEE. With 0 bases removed from V and 2 bases from J, the gap between germline ends came to 10 bases. The CDR3: CASSVAGGATDTQYF. The DNA of the CDR3 is TGTGCCAGCAGCGTAGCTGGGGGAGCCACAGATACGCAGTATTTT.

V gene TRBV7-8 combines with J gene TRBJ1-1, with unresolved D. Per germline, CDR1 SGHVS and CDR2 FQNEAQ. The CDR3 is made up of 16 amino acids. The V end lost 6 bases, the J end lost 0 bases, and 17 bases lay between the germline ends. DNA for the CDR3: TGTGCCAGCAGAGAGGCCCTACACTCTATGAACACTGAAGCTTTCTTT. Amino acid sequence: CASREALHSMNTEAFF.

The V gene is TRBV9, the J gene TRBJ2-7, with 10 bases matching TRBD2. The CDR3 spans 15 residues. CDR1 SGDLS and CDR2 YYNGEE come from the germline V gene. Trimming cost V 0 bases and J 3 bases; bases outside gene matches: 3. The DNA for the CDR3 is TGTGCCAGCAGCGTAGCAGCGGGAGGGAACTACGAGCAGTACTTC. Protein product: CASSVAAGGNYEQYF. Variable domain in full (rest from reference TRBV9 and TRBJ2-7): DSGVTQTPKHLITATGQRVTLRCSPRSGDLSVYWYQQSLDQGLQFLIQYYNGEERAKGNILERFSAQQFPDLHSELNLSSLELGDSALYFCASSVAAGGNYEQYFGPGTRLTVT.

This chain joins TRBV7-9 and TRBJ2-2; D may be TRBD1 (6 bases). Germline loops: CDR1 SEHNR, CDR2 FQNEAQ (reference sequence). V was trimmed by 7 bases and J by 2 bases, leaving 17 bases between them. The CDR3 length is 16 residues. CDR3 sequence reads: CASTARSGANTGELFF. DNA for the CDR3: TGTGCCAGCACCGCCCGGTCAGGGGCTAACACCGGGGAGCTGTTTTTT.

Worth noting for this clone: Other DNA variants within this sample encode the same CDR3. The chain combines TRBV18 with TRBJ2-7; D unclear. The CDR3 loop spans 12 amino acids. Germline V gene data show CDR1 as KGHSH and CDR2 as LQKENI. V was pared by 3 bases and J by 1 base, with 4 bases between. The CDR3 nucleotides are TGTGCCAGCTCACCTGGTTCCTACGAGCAGTACTTC. It codes for CASSPGSYEQYF. Full variable domain (remainder filled in from reference TRBV18 and TRBJ2-7): NAGVMQNPRHLVRRRGQEARLRCSPMKGHSHVYWYRQLPEEGLKFMVYLQKENIIDESGMPKERFSAEFPKEGPSILRIQQVVRGDSAAYFCASSPGSYEQYFGPGTRLTVT.

About this clone itself: This CDR3 is also generated by other DNA sequences in the sample. The genes are TRBV28 and TRBJ2-1, with 8 bases that match TRBD2. Trimming removed 4 bases from V and 7 bases from J; junction bases left unmatched: 3. Germline lookup yields CDR1 MDHEN and CDR2 SYDVKM. This CDR3 has 13 amino acids. CDR3 sequence: CASSSGGGNEQFF. As DNA, the CDR3 is TGTGCCAGCAGTTCGGGAGGGGGAAATGAGCAGTTCTTC.

The genes are TRBV7-9 and TRBJ2-3; D unresolved. With 5 bases removed from V and 6 bases from J, the gap between germline ends came to 12 bases. CDR3 length: 13 residues. Looked up from germline, CDR1 is SEHNR and CDR2 is FQNEAQ (reference sequence). The CDR3 region is CASSPPLNDTQYF. The CDR3 nucleotides read TGTGCCAGCAGCCCCCCTCTTAATGATACGCAGTATTTT.

The genes are TRBV27 and TRBJ2-7; D may correspond to TRBD1 or TRBD2 (5 bases each). There are 16 residues in the CDR3. Germline V gene data show CDR1 as MNHEY and CDR2 as SMNVEV (reference sequence). Deletions cut 0 bases from V and 6 bases from J, with 18 bases between. CDR3 sequence (DNA): TGTGCCAGCAGTTTATCGGCCGGGGCTGGGGTAGGCGAGCAGTACTTC. Translation gives CASSLSAGAGVGEQYF.

This clone has only one observation. This chain links TRBV15 with TRBJ2-7, with 8 bases fitting TRBD1. V lost 6 bases, J lost 3 bases, and 1 base stayed unmatched. In germline, CDR1 is LNHNV, CDR2 YYDKDF (reference sequence). The CDR3 covers 12 residues. As DNA, the CDR3 is TGTGCCACCAGTGGGACAGGCTACGAGCAGTACTTC. Translation: CATSGTGYEQYF.

The genes are TRBV27 and TRBJ1-1; the D is unclear. From germline, CDR1 is MNHEY and CDR2 SMNVEV (reference sequence). The ends were cut back, 7 bases at V and 6 bases at J, with 21 bases in the middle. The CDR3 contains 15 residues. This CDR3 reads CASNPHPGLNAEAFF. The DNA for the CDR3 is TGTGCCAGCAACCCCCATCCCGGGCTAAACGCTGAAGCTTTCTTT.

This clone has just one count. The chain carries TRBV19 and TRBJ2-7, with 7 bases lining up with TRBD1. This CDR3 has 15 residues. J was trimmed by 0 bases and V by 3 bases; bases with no gene match: 5. Germline values: CDR1 LNHDA, CDR2 SQIVND (reference sequence). CDR3 sequence (DNA): TGTGCCAGTAGTATGGGCAGGGGGTCCTCCTACGAGCAGTACTTC. Its protein product is CASSMGRGSSYEQYF. Together with reference TRBV19 and TRBJ2-7, the CDR3 gives the full variable domain: DGGITQSPKYLFRKEGQNVTLSCEQNLNHDAMYWYRQDPGQGLRLIYYSQIVNDFQKGDIAEGYSVSREKKESFPLTVTSAQKNPTAFYLCASSMGRGSSYEQYFGPGTRLTVT.

In its sample, this clone was seen a few times. J is TRBJ1-5 and V is TRBV28, with a possible D match to TRBD1 (6 bases). Trimming removed 3 bases at V and 4 bases at J, with 10 bases between. In germline, CDR1 is MDHEN, CDR2 SYDVKM. This CDR3 region has 14 residues. In DNA form, the CDR3 reads TGTGCCAGCAGTTTCGACAGGAGAAATCAGCCCCAGCATTTT. This sequence encodes CASSFDRRNQPQHF.

V and J are TRBV5-1 and TRBJ2-1; 8 positions agree with TRBD2. The CDR3 length is 15 residues. V lost 0 bases, J lost 5 bases, and 4 bases stayed unmatched. The germline CDR1 and CDR2 sequences are SGHRS and YFSETQ. The CDR3 DNA follows: TGCGCCAGCAGCTTGGAGGCGGGAGGTCACAATGAGCAGTTCTTC. Amino acid sequence: CASSLEAGGHNEQFF. The full variable domain, rest sourced from reference TRBV5-1 and TRBJ2-1, is KAGVTQTPRYLIKTRGQQVTLSCSPISGHRSVSWYQQTPGQGLQFLFEYFSETQRNKGNFPGRFSGRQFSNSRSEMNVSTLELGDSALYLCASSLEAGGHNEQFFGPGTRLTVL.

The chain couples TRBV29-1 to TRBJ2-7, with TRBD1 as a possible D gene (5 bases). Germline CDR1 reads SQVTM; CDR2 reads ANQGSEA. Trimming pared 5 bases from V and 5 bases from J, leaving 13 bases between. The CDR3 length is 12 residues. CDR3 nucleotide sequence: TGCAGCGTTCGGCAGGGTTTCAACGAGCAGTACTTC. It is translated as CSVRQGFNEQYF.

Note on this clone: One end of the junction does not line up with germline, which may come from a read error. The chain links TRBV7-9 to TRBJ2-1; 7 bases are shared with TRBD2. This CDR3 has 15 amino acids. Germline V lookup: CDR1 SEHNR, CDR2 FQNEAQ (reference sequence). The chain's CDR3 is CASSSRLASSNEQFF. The CDR3 region has the DNA TGTGCCAGCAGCTCCAGACTAGCTTCCTCCAATGAGCAGTTCTTC.

This clone has only one observation. The chain links TRBV6-5 to TRBJ2-5; 8 nucleotides agree with TRBD1. The V and J ends lost 0 bases and 5 bases, in that order; junction bases with no gene match: 2. This CDR3 comprises 14 residues. Germline CDR1 reads MNHEY; CDR2 reads SVGAGI. CDR3 in DNA: TGTGCCAGCAGTTACTCACAGGGGGAGGAGACCCAGTACTTC. Its translation: CASSYSQGEETQYF.

V usage is TRBV7-9 and J usage is TRBJ2-3; the D is unclear. The germline V gene has CDR1 SEHNR and CDR2 FQNEAQ (reference sequence). Between the trimmed V and J ends, which lost 3 bases and 10 bases, there was a span of 17 bases. The CDR3 is 14 residues long. The CDR3 sequence: CASSFSSRSSAQYF. The CDR3 DNA reads TGTGCCAGCAGCTTCAGCTCTCGGTCGTCCGCGCAGTATTTT.

As regards this clone: An end of the junction does not agree with germline; a read error may underlie this. This rearrangement joins TRBV13 to TRBJ1-2, with a possible D match to TRBD1 (6 bases). The CDR3 length is 13 residues. The V gene's germline CDR1 is PRHDT and CDR2 FYEKMQ (reference sequence). CDR3 in DNA: TGTGCCAGCAGCCTAGGACAGTTCTATGGCTACACCTTC. It codes for CASSLGQFYGYTF.

In the case of this clone: Germline is not matched at one junction end, which may reflect a read error. The chain has TRBV10-1 and TRBJ2-3; 7 bases fit TRBD1. Germline lookup yields CDR1 WNHNN and CDR2 SYGVQD (reference sequence). The CDR3 length is 15 residues. The CDR3 loop is CASSESIAGTDMQYF. CDR3 sequence (DNA): TGCGCCAGCAGTGAGTCGATCGCAGGGACAGATATGCAGTATTTT.